The 31 T cell receptor beta chains below come from one sample, sequenced in a study of T-cell reconstitution after alpha-beta-depleted transplantation in children. Preparing the TCRbeta library involved the use of unique molecular identifiers. TCRdb recomputed calls from the PCR reads with MiXCR, one row per CDR3 protein. The sample shows about 980,000 distinct CDR3 sequences, 25% to 35% of them seen only once. Sequences were derived from PBMCs, mostly from graft donor cells, sampled 360 days after TCRalphabeta/CD19-depleted stem cell transplant. The receptors were gathered from a boy under three years old who had a stem cell transplant for SCID, so the T cells may come from the graft donor.

The chain couples TRBV2 to TRBJ2-7; 12 bases fit TRBD2. V gave up 7 bases and J gave up 5 bases; unmatched junction bases: 6. The V gene's germline CDR1 is SNHLY and CDR2 FYNNEI. This CDR3 has 14 amino acids. The CDR3 DNA reads TGTGCCAGCATACTAGCGGGGGGTTCTAACGAGCAGTACTTC. Translating gives CASILAGGSNEQYF.

The rearrangement links TRBV9 to TRBJ2-2; 9 bases map to TRBD1. Germline V lookup: CDR1 SGDLS, CDR2 YYNGEE. The junction had 8 bases not matched to a gene; V was cut back by 0 bases and J by 5 bases. The CDR3 sequence is 17 residues long. CDR3: CASSVGTGGYQTGELFF. The CDR3 region has the DNA TGTGCCAGCAGCGTAGGTACAGGGGGCTATCAAACCGGGGAGCTGTTTTTT.

This clonotype has only a few counts. The chain's CDR3 is CASSLVGGGEQFF. CDR3 in DNA: TGTGCCAGCAGTTTAGTCGGGGGAGGTGAGCAGTTCTTC. The chain combines TRBV12-3 or TRBV12-4 with TRBJ2-1; possible D gene TRBD2, 6 bases. CDR3 length: 13 amino acids. Trimming stripped 1 base from V and 9 bases from J, with 10 bases between.

This clonotype was detected only a few times. This chain joins TRBV11-2 and TRBJ2-1; TRBD1 or TRBD2 may be the D gene (6 bases each). Germline-derived CDR1 and CDR2 are SGHAT and FQNNGV. V lost 5 bases and J 7 bases, leaving 27 bases between the germline ends. The CDR3 has 18 residues. CDR3 in DNA: TGTGCCAGCAGCCCCCGTAGGGGGGCTATTTTTATGGGTAATGAGCAGTTCTTC. It translates to CASSPRRGAIFMGNEQFF.

The V call is TRBV20-1, the J call TRBJ2-3, with D possibly being TRBD2 (6 bases). Germline CDR1 reads DFQATT; CDR2 reads SNEGSKA (reference sequence). This CDR3 comprises 13 residues. The V end lost 6 bases, the J end lost 1 base, and 11 bases lay between the germline ends. The CDR3 sequence is CSALWGGTDTQYF. The DNA for the CDR3 is TGCAGTGCCCTCTGGGGGGGCACAGATACGCAGTATTTT.

This clonotype was detected only a few times. This chain uses TRBV20-1 with TRBJ2-7; TRBD2 aligns across 8 bases. The CDR3 runs 14 residues. Trimming took 6 bases from V and 2 from J; bases not matched to a gene: 9. The germline V gene encodes CDR1 DFQATT and CDR2 SNEGSKA (reference sequence). The DNA of the CDR3 is TGCAGTGCCCAGGGAGCGGGGGCTCCCTACGAGCAGTACTTC. Translation: CSAQGAGAPYEQYF.

V usage is TRBV29-1 and J usage is TRBJ2-7, with D possibly being TRBD1 (5 bases). Trimming took 4 bases from V and 5 from J, leaving 6 bases between them. Germline-derived CDR1 and CDR2 are SQVTM and ANQGSEA. The CDR3 length is 10 residues. CDR3 residues: CSVADNEQYF. Here the CDR3 DNA reads TGCAGCGTTGCGGACAACGAGCAGTACTTC.

The sample holds a few counts of this clonotype. This chain uses TRBV5-1 with TRBJ2-7; tentatively, D is TRBD2 (7 bases). This CDR3 region has 14 residues. Germline assignment: CDR1 SGHRS and CDR2 YFSETQ. Trimming removed 1 base at V and 6 bases at J, with 14 bases between. Here the CDR3 reads CASSLWAGAREQYF. The CDR3 nucleotides read TGCGCCAGCAGCTTGTGGGCGGGGGCCCGCGAGCAGTACTTC.

The genes are TRBV5-5 and TRBJ1-5, with D unresolved. This CDR3 contains 15 residues. Germline V gene sequence: CDR1 SGHKS, CDR2 YYEKEE (reference sequence). The V and J ends lost 1 base and 0 bases respectively, with 8 bases between them. CDR3 coding DNA: TGTGCCAGCAGCTTGTCTCCCCTTAGCAATCAGCCCCAGCATTTT. Amino acids: CASSLSPLSNQPQHF.

This chain links TRBV6-5 with TRBJ2-3, with D possibly matching TRBD2 (7 bases). This CDR3 is 18 amino acids long. Germline V gene data show CDR1 as MNHEY and CDR2 as SVGAGI. Trimming stripped 0 bases from V and 0 bases from J, with 16 bases between. CDR3 coding DNA: TGTGCCAGCAGTTACTCGGGGGGGGGCCCGAAAAGCACAGATACGCAGTATTTT. It yields the protein CASSYSGGGPKSTDTQYF.

V gene TRBV4-1 combines with J gene TRBJ2-4; 9 bases agree with TRBD1. The CDR3 consists of 16 residues. Germline trimming cut 3 bases from V and 7 bases from J; bases unmatched to any gene: 10. The germline gives CDR1 MGHRA, CDR2 YSYEKL. CDR3 nucleotides: TGCGCCAGCAGCCAGTCCGGGACAGGGAAGGTGAACATTCAGTACTTC. Translation: CASSQSGTGKVNIQYF.

This clonotype appeared a few times. V and J are TRBV4-1 and TRBJ2-1; 8 bases fit TRBD1. Germline CDR1 reads MGHRA; CDR2 reads YSYEKL. The CDR3 is 18 residues long. V lost 1 base, J lost 0 bases, and 8 bases stayed unmatched. CDR3 sequence (DNA): TGCGCCAGCAGCCAAGCCACCTGGGACAGGAGCTCCTACAATGAGCAGTTCTTC. As protein: CASSQATWDRSSYNEQFF.

The chain couples TRBV5-1 to TRBJ2-2; D is possibly TRBD1 (5 bases). V dropped 0 bases and J dropped 2 bases, with 14 bases sitting between them. The CDR3 runs 17 residues. CDR1 is SGHRS, CDR2 YFSETQ, per germline. DNA for the CDR3: TGCGCCAGCAGCTTGGTCCCTTCCAGGGTTAACACCGGGGAGCTGTTTTTT. Its protein is CASSLVPSRVNTGELFF.

The chain carries TRBV19 and TRBJ2-5; 7 bases agree with TRBD2. CDR1 and CDR2 from the germline V gene are LNHDA and SQIVND (reference sequence). This CDR3 contains 16 residues. V gave up 3 bases and J gave up 3 bases; unmatched junction bases: 10. The CDR3 is CASSIPLPAGEETQYF. The CDR3 DNA follows: TGTGCCAGTAGTATTCCCCTCCCGGCGGGGGAAGAGACCCAGTACTTC.

The chain couples TRBV20-1 to TRBJ2-7, with D perhaps TRBD1 or TRBD2 (5 bases each). The CDR3 sequence is 17 residues long. The V and J ends lost 1 base and 3 bases respectively, with 22 bases between them. CDR1 is DFQATT and CDR2 is SNEGSKA in the germline V gene (reference sequence). The CDR3 nucleotides are TGCAGTGCTAGAGGAGGGGTCCGCAGACAGCGAAACTACGAGCAGTACTTC. Its translation is CSARGGVRRQRNYEQYF.

The chain recombines TRBV4-2 with TRBJ1-4; D gene ambiguous. Between the trimmed V and J ends, which lost 0 bases and 7 bases, there was a span of 15 bases. The CDR3 spans 16 residues. Per germline, CDR1 LGHNA and CDR2 YNFKEQ. DNA of the CDR3: TGTGCCAGCAGCCAAGATAATTGGACTTGGGGTGAAAAACTGTTTTTT. This gives the protein CASSQDNWTWGEKLFF.

This clonotype was recorded a few times. The chain is built from TRBV28 and TRBJ2-2, with D perhaps TRBD1 (5 bases). The germline gives CDR1 MDHEN, CDR2 SYDVKM. The CDR3 totals 15 residues. Trimming removed 7 bases from V and 4 bases from J, with 16 bases in between. The CDR3 is CASNDSDRGTGELFF. CDR3 in DNA: TGTGCCAGCAACGACAGTGACCGCGGCACCGGGGAGCTGTTTTTT.

The chain has TRBV5-1 and TRBJ2-3; TRBD2 matches 7 bases. The CDR3 covers 16 residues. With V trimmed by 5 bases and J by 3 bases, 12 bases remained unmatched. Germline V CDR1 and CDR2: SGHRS, YFSETQ. In DNA, the CDR3 is TGCGCCAGCAGTTTCGGCGCGGGACTACTAACAGATACGCAGTATTTT. As protein: CASSFGAGLLTDTQYF.

This clonotype has a handful of counts. The chain employs TRBV6-5 and TRBJ2-1; 13 bases fit TRBD2. Trimming at V came to 2 bases and at J to 9 bases, leaving 4 bases not matched to a gene. This CDR3 has 15 amino acids. Germline V gene lookup returns CDR1 MNHEY and CDR2 SVGAGI. This chain's CDR3 is CASSYGLAGAGEQFF. CDR3 bases: TGTGCCAGCAGTTACGGACTAGCGGGGGCTGGTGAGCAGTTCTTC.

This chain connects TRBV9 to TRBJ2-3; 8 bases fit TRBD1. The V and J ends lost 4 bases and 2 bases, in that order; junction bases with no gene match: 9. The CDR3 covers 16 residues. Germline lookup yields CDR1 SGDLS and CDR2 YYNGEE. CDR3 sequence (DNA): TGTGCCAGCAGCTATACTTCGGGACAGGCCACAGATACGCAGTATTTT. It specifies CASSYTSGQATDTQYF. Supplemented by reference TRBV9 and TRBJ2-3, the full variable domain reads DSGVTQTPKHLITATGQRVTLRCSPRSGDLSVYWYQQSLDQGLQFLIQYYNGEERAKGNILERFSAQQFPDLHSELNLSSLELGDSALYFCASSYTSGQATDTQYFGPGTRLTVL.

This clonotype was seen a few times. The chain joins TRBV6-1 to TRBJ2-1; D might be TRBD1 or TRBD2, each matching 5 bases. With 7 bases removed from V and 2 bases from J, the gap between germline ends came to 15 bases. This CDR3 is 15 amino acids long. Germline assignment: CDR1 MNHNS and CDR2 SASEGT. The CDR3 nucleotides read TGTGCCAGCATTGGGACGGAAGATACCTACAATGAGCAGTTCTTC. It specifies CASIGTEDTYNEQFF.

The chain employs TRBV12-3 or TRBV12-4 and TRBJ1-5, with 7 bases that match TRBD1. J lost 7 bases, V lost 7 bases, and 7 bases had no gene match. This CDR3 comprises 13 residues. The CDR3 sequence: CASTKQGRQPQHF. CDR3 nucleotide sequence: TGTGCCAGCACCAAACAGGGGAGGCAGCCCCAGCATTTT.

This chain links TRBV5-1 with TRBJ2-6, with D unresolved. Trimming took 4 bases from V and 0 from J, leaving 11 bases between them. This CDR3 spans 16 amino acids. Germline V gives CDR1 SGHRS, CDR2 YFSETQ. The CDR3 sequence: CASSQGRPSGANVLTF. CDR3 DNA: TGCGCCAGCAGCCAAGGACGGCCCTCTGGGGCCAACGTCCTGACTTTC.

There are a few counts of this clonotype. The chain is built from TRBV29-1 and TRBJ1-1; D perhaps matches TRBD1 (6 bases). There are 12 residues in the CDR3. V was clipped by 5 bases and J by 10 bases, with 17 bases between them. CDR1 and CDR2 (germline): SQVTM, ANQGSEA. The CDR3 DNA sequence: TGCAGCGTTCTAAGCGACGGAGGGGGAGCTTTCTTT. It is translated as CSVLSDGGGAFF.

This clonotype was detected a few times. The V and J genes are TRBV4-1 and TRBJ2-1, with TRBD2 matching 8 bases. CDR1 is MGHRA and CDR2 is YSYEKL in the germline V gene. CDR3 length: 13 amino acids. Losses at the gene ends were 0 bases for V and 14 bases for J; bases not matched to a gene: 6. In DNA, the CDR3 is TGCGCCAGCAGCCAAGAGAGATCGGGGGGGGAGTTCTTC. Translating gives CASSQERSGGEFF.

V usage is TRBV5-1 and J usage is TRBJ2-7; D ambiguous. Germline V lookup: CDR1 SGHRS, CDR2 YFSETQ. This CDR3 contains 14 residues. The V gene lost 1 base and the J gene lost 1 base, with 9 bases spanning the gap. The DNA of the CDR3 is TGCGCCAGCAGCTTGAAGTCACTATCCTACGAGCAGTACTTC. Residues: CASSLKSLSYEQYF.

This rearrangement joins TRBV27 to TRBJ2-5; D could derive from TRBD1 or TRBD2 (5 bases each). V dropped 3 bases and J dropped 5 bases, with 13 bases sitting between them. This CDR3 comprises 14 residues. Germline CDR1 is MNHEY and CDR2 is SMNVEV (reference sequence). The CDR3 DNA is TGTGCCAGCAGTTTTGGGGGATGGGGTGAGACCCAGTACTTC. Translated, it gives CASSFGGWGETQYF.

The chain links TRBV7-8 to TRBJ1-1; tentative D call: TRBD1 (5 bases). The CDR3 spans 16 residues. Trimming took off 0 bases at V and 1 base at J, with 12 bases between the two ends. Germline V gives CDR1 SGHVS, CDR2 FQNEAQ. The CDR3 sequence: CASSLAPGHKNTEAFF. DNA of the CDR3: TGTGCCAGCAGCTTAGCTCCCGGACACAAGAACACTGAAGCTTTCTTT.

Remarks on this clonotype: Only one base separates this from a far larger clonotype, so it likely reflects a read error. This chain uses TRBV5-1 with TRBJ2-1; 9 nucleotides match TRBD2. The V and J ends lost 4 bases and 3 bases, in that order; junction bases with no gene match: 5. This CDR3 has 15 residues. The germline V gene encodes CDR1 SGHRS and CDR2 YFSETQ. The CDR3 here is CASSLTSGFYNEQFF. Written as DNA, the CDR3 is TGCGCCAGCAGCCTGACTAGCGGTTTCTACAATGAGCAGTTCTTC.

The chain couples TRBV6-5 to TRBJ2-1; TRBD2 matches 9 bases. This CDR3 comprises 16 residues. CDR1 MNHEY and CDR2 SVGAGI come from the germline V gene. Trimming took 0 bases from V and 4 from J; bases not matched to a gene: 4. CDR3 DNA: TGTGCCAGCAGTTACTCGAATAGCGGGGGATACAATGAGCAGTTCTTC. It encodes CASSYSNSGGYNEQFF.

V is TRBV7-3 and J is TRBJ2-1; D possibly corresponds to TRBD2 (5 bases). The germline gives CDR1 SGHTA, CDR2 FQGTGA. V was trimmed by 2 bases and J by 0 bases, leaving 23 bases between them. This CDR3 is 20 amino acids long. The CDR3 here is CASSLYPQLSSPSSYNEQFF. As DNA, the CDR3 is TGTGCCAGCAGCTTATACCCACAGCTTTCTAGCCCTAGCTCCTACAATGAGCAGTTCTTC.